This TCR beta chain is drawn from a study of T cells in Graves' hyperthyroidism and ophthalmopathy. The study's findings and limits: Among clonotypes expanded in thyroid above 0.001, most were also found in blood.

A note on this clonotype: Its antigen is unidentified.

This CDR3 comprises 15 residues. Per the germline V gene, CDR1 is SGHRS and CDR2 is YFSETQ. V lost 2 bases, J lost 7 bases, and 15 bases lay in between. Authors of the study amplified TCR beta CDR3 regions from RNA transcripts. HTBI primers were the set used in a first-round RT-PCR of the TCR CDR3. One entry per CDR3 protein results from TCRdb running MiXCR on the multiplex PCR reads. Here the sample spans hundreds of thousands of distinct CDR3 sequences, approximately 40% being singletons. Sequencing was carried out using blood. The clonotype originates from a man between 18 and 35 years old with Graves' hyperthyroidism. V and J are TRBV5-1 and TRBJ2-2; D is perhaps TRBD2 (5 bases). The CDR3 region is CASSFPGVGVGELFF. The CDR3 bases are TGCGCCAGCAGCTTTCCCGGGGTTGGAGTCGGGGAGCTGTTTTTT.